A selection of T cell receptor beta chains follows, all from one sample in a study of blood T cell repertoires in COVID-19. Libraries were prepared by immunoSEQ multiplex PCR; TCRdb keeps only in-frame clonotypes and omits some of them. The sample holds 270,000 or so clones, 65% to 85% seen once. Sample: peripheral blood. The origin of the receptors is a human donor with COVID-19, enrolled during active disease. The donor label of this sample is uncertain. Both conserved end residues are part of each CDR3. D genes are given only for firm matches. Clone size is not always given. Where it is, it says once, few, many or a class for expanded clones.

D gene	V gene	clone size	J gene	CDR3 DNA	CDR3 protein
TRBD2	TRBV10-1	-	TRBJ2-3	TGCGCCAGCAGTGAGTCTTCTAGCGGAGGCACAGATACGCAGTATTTT	CASSESSSGGTDTQYF
TRBD1	TRBV6-5	-	TRBJ1-2	TGTGCCAGCAGTTACTCGTATGAAGGGGGCGATGGCTACACCTTC	CASSYSYEGGDGYTF
-	TRBV6-2/TRBV6-3	-	TRBJ1-2	TGTGCCAGCAGTCTACTACGGACTTCAGAGGGGGTATACTATGGCTACACCTTC	CASSLLRTSEGVYYGYTF
TRBD2	TRBV28	-	TRBJ2-5	TGTGCCAGCAGAGTGACCGGACTAGGCCAAGAGACCCAGTACTTC	CASRVTGLGQETQYF
TRBD2	TRBV6-5	-	TRBJ2-7	TGTGCCAGCAGCCGAAGCGGGAGGGCCTACGAGCAGTACTTC	CASSRSGRAYEQYF
-	TRBV27	-	TRBJ2-2	TGTGCCAGCAGTTTGGACAGCCGAGGCGCCGGGGAGCTGTTTTTT	CASSLDSRGAGELFF
TRBD1	TRBV6-5	-	TRBJ1-5	TGTGCCAGCAGACGGGACAGAGCTGACCATCAGCCCCAGCATTTT	CASRRDRADHQPQHF
-	TRBV5-4	-	TRBJ2-1	TGTGCCAGCAGCTTGTGGCAGATTTTATACAATGAGCAGTTCTTC	CASSLWQILYNEQFF
TRBD1	TRBV28	-	TRBJ2-5	TGTGCCAGCAGTTTACCCTCCGGGACAGAAGAGACCCAGTACTTC	CASSLPSGTEETQYF
TRBD2	TRBV9	-	TRBJ2-1	TGTGCCAGCAGGGAAGCGGGAGGGCCCGGGGTTGAGCAGTTCTTC	CASREAGGPGVEQFF
TRBD2	TRBV5-1	-	TRBJ2-5	TGCGCCAGCACCCTGGGGCCGCTAGCGGGAGGAGAGACCCAGTACTTC	CASTLGPLAGGETQYF
TRBD2	TRBV5-6	few	TRBJ2-3	TGTGCCAGCAGCCCCGGGGGGTATACGCAGTATTTT	CASSPGGYTQYF